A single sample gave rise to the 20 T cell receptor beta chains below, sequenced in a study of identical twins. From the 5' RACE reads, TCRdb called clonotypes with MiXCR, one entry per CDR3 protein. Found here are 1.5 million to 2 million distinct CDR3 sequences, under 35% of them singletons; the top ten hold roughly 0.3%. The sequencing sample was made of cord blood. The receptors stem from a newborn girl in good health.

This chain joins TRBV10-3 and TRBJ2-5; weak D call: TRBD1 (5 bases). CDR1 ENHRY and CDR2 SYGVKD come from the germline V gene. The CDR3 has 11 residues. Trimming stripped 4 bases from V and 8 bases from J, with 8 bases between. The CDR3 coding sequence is TGTGCCATCAGTGCAGGGAAAACCCAGTACTTC. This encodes CAISAGKTQYF.

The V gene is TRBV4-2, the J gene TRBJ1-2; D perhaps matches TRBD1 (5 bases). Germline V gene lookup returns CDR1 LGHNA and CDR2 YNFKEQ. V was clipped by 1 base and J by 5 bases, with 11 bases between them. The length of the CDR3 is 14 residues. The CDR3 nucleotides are TGTGCCAGCAGCCAAGGGACACGGCGGTATGGCTACACCTTC. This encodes CASSQGTRRYGYTF.

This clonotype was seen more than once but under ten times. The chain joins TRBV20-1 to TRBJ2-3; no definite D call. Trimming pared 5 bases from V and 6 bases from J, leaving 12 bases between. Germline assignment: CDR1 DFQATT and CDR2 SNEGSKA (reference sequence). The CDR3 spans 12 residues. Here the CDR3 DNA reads TGCAGTGCTCGTCTACCACGGGATACGCAGTATTTT. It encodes CSARLPRDTQYF.

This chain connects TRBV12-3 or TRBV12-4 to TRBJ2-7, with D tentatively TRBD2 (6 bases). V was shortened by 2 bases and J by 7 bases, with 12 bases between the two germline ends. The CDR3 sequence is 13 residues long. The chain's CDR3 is CASSLRTIDEQYF. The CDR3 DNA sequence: TGTGCCAGCAGTTTAAGGACTATTGATGAGCAGTACTTC.

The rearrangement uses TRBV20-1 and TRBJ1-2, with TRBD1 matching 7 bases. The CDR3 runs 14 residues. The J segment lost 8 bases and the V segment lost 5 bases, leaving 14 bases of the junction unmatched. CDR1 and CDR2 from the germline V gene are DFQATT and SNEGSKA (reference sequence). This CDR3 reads CSARRSGTAYGYTF. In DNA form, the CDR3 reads TGCAGTGCTCGCCGTTCCGGGACAGCGTACGGCTACACCTTC.

Written as DNA, the CDR3 is TGCAGTGCTAGGGGGGTCGGCACAGATACGCAGTATTTT. Translating it yields CSARGVGTDTQYF. This chain connects TRBV20-1 to TRBJ2-3; perhaps D is TRBD1 or TRBD2 (5 bases each). The germline V gene has CDR1 DFQATT and CDR2 SNEGSKA (reference sequence). V shed 3 bases and J shed 1 base, with 8 bases lying between them. The CDR3 extends over 13 amino acids.

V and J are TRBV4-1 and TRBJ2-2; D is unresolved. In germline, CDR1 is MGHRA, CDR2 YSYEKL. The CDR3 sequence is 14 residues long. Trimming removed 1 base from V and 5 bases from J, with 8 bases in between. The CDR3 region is CASSQGGLTGELFF. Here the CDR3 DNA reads TGCGCCAGCAGCCAAGGCGGCTTAACCGGGGAGCTGTTTTTT.

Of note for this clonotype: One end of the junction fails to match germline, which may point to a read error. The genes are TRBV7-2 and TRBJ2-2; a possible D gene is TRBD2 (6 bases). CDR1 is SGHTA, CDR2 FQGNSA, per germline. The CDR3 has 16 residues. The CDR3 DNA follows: TGTGCCAGCAGCTTAGGGACTGGGGCGAACACCGGGGGGCTGTTTTTT. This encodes CASSLGTGANTGGLFF.

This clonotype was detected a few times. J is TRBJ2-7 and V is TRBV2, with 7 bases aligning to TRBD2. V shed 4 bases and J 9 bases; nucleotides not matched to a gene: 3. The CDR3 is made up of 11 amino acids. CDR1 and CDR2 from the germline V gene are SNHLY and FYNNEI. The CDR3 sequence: CASSGTRRQYF. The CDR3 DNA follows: TGTGCCAGCAGTGGGACTAGGCGGCAGTACTTC.

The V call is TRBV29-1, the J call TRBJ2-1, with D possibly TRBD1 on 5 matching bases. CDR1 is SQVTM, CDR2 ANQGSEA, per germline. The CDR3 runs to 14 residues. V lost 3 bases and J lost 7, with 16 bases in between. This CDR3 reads CSVDWGPGPNEQFF. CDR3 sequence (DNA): TGCAGCGTTGATTGGGGCCCCGGCCCGAATGAGCAGTTCTTC.

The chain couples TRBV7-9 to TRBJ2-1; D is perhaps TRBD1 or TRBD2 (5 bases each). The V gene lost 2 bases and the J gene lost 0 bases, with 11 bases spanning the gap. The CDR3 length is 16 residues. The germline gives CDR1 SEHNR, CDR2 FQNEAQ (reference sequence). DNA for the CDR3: TGTGCCAGCAGCTTAACGGGGCCCCTCTCCTACAATGAGCAGTTCTTC. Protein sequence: CASSLTGPLSYNEQFF. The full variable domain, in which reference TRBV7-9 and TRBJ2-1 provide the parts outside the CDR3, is DTGVSQNPRHKITKRGQNVTFRCDPISEHNRLYWYRQTLGQGPEFLTYFQNEAQLEKSRLLSDRFSAERPKGSFSTLEIQRTEQGDSAMYLCASSLTGPLSYNEQFFGPGTRLTVL.

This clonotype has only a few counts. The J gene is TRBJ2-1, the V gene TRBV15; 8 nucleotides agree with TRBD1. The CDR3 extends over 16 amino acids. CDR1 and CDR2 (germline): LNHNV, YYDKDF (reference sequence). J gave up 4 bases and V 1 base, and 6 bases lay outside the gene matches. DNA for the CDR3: TGTGCCACCAGCAGAGGCCGGGACAGGACTTACAATGAGCAGTTCTTC. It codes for CATSRGRDRTYNEQFF.

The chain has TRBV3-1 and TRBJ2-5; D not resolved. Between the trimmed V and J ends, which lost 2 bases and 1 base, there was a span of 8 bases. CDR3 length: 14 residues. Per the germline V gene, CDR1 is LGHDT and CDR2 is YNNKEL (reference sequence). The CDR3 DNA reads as TGTGCCAGCAGCCAACGTCTGTCCCAAGAGACCCAGTACTTC. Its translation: CASSQRLSQETQYF.

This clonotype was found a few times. DNA for the CDR3: TGTGCCAGCAGCCCTGGGACAGGGGGCGCCTATGGCTACACCTTC. It translates to CASSPGTGGAYGYTF. The gene calls are TRBV4-2 and TRBJ1-2; 12 bases align to TRBD1. CDR1 is LGHNA, CDR2 YNFKEQ, per germline. The CDR3 extends over 15 amino acids. The junction had 4 bases not matched to a gene; V was cut back by 4 bases and J by 4 bases.

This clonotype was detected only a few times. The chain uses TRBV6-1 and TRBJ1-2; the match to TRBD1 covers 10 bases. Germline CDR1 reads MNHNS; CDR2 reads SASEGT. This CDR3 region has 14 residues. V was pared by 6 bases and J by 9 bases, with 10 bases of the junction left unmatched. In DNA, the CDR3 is TGTGCCAGCAGAGGGACAGGGGAAATATATAGCTACACCTTC. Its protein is CASRGTGEIYSYTF.

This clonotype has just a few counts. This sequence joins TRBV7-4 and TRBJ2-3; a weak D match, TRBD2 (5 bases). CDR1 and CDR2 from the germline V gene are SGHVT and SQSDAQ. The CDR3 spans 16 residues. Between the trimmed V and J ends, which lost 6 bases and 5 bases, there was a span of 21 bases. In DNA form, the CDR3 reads TGTGCCAGCAGTGCGGGCCCCGGAGGAGCTAAAGATACGCAGTATTTT. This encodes CASSAGPGGAKDTQYF.

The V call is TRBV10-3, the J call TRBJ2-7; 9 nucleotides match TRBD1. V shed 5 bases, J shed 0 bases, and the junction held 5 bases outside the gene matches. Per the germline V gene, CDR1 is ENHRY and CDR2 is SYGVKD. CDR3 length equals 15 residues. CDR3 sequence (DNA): TGTGCCATCAGTATGACGGGACAGGGCTCCTACGAGCAGTACTTC. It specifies CAISMTGQGSYEQYF.

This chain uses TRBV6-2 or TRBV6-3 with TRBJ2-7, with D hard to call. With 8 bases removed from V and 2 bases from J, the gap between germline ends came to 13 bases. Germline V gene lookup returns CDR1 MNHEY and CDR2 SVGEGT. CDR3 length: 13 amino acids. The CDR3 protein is CASGSRTPYEQYF. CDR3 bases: TGTGCCAGCGGATCGCGGACCCCCTACGAGCAGTACTTC.

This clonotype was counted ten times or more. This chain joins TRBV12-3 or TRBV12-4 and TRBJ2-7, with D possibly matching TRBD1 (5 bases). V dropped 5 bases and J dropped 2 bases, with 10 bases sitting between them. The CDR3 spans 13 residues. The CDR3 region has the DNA TGTGCCAGCAGTGATTTAGGGGCCTACGAGCAGTACTTC. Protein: CASSDLGAYEQYF.

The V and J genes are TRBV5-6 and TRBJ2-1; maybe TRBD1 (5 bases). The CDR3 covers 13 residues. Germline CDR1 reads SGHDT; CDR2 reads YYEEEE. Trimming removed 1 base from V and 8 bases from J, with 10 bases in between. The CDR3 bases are TGTGCCAGCAGCTTGCTCAGGGTTGATGAGCAGTTCTTC. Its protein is CASSLLRVDEQFF.